This TCR beta chain was retrieved from a study of T cells in Graves' hyperthyroidism and ophthalmopathy (dated by TCRdb to about 2019). For the wider study: Peripheral blood samples were taken at initial diagnosis, before any treatment was given. To identify distinguishing TCR V-J signatures, a discovery cohort of 90 to 100 patients was used, comprising some 45 with Graves' ophthalmopathy and 55 to 65 with stable Graves' hyperthyroidism. Prospective prediction of ophthalmopathy was tested in an independent validation cohort consisting of about 20 hyperthyroidism patients and around 16 patients who later progressed to ophthalmopathy. For training and testing, the 80 to 100 patients in the discovery cohort were randomly divided in a 7:3 ratio. The study also compared thyroid tissue and blood T-cell repertoires from about six Graves' hyperthyroidism patients. Following sampling, methimazole starting at 30 mg daily was given to hyperthyroidism patients, and high-dose intravenous methylprednisolone was given to ophthalmopathy patients. The paper describes TCR Vbeta CDR3 sequencing of around 130 peripheral blood samples, made up of roughly 45 ophthalmopathy patients, some 76 hyperthyroidism patients and around 17 progressor patients.

This clonotype was found many times. The clone's antigen remains unknown. No base-level quality is on record; no much larger clone is a single base apart. Stable Graves' hyperthyroidism was defined as no progression to ophthalmopathy during 18 months of follow-up. Hyperthyroidism patients were aged 18 to 65 years and newly diagnosed, with disease duration of less than 2 months. Exclusion was applied to patients with uncontrolled infections, other autoimmune diseases, pregnancy or lactation. Clinical symptoms, serum thyroxine and TRAb, thyroid ultrasound, and orbital computed tomography formed the basis for the diagnoses. PBMCs were separated from around 9.1 ml of fresh peripheral blood using Ficoll-Paque density gradient centrifugation. Total RNA was extracted using Trizol reagent, and RNA quality was assessed on an Agilent 2100 Bioanalyzer. Overall results and qualifications from the work: Sample size was not statistically predetermined, and investigators were not blinded to group allocation. Most expanded thyroid clonotypes (frequency above 0.001) were also detected in blood, suggesting blood repertoires may reflect thyroid immune responses. A 13 V-J signature model separated ophthalmopathy from stable hyperthyroidism, with 87.88% sensitivity and roughly 81% specificity in cross-validation and 80%/75% in testing. In validation, progression to ophthalmopathy was predicted by the model with 70.59% sensitivity and 72% to 85% specificity, a median of approximately 6.5 months before onset.

Based on the germline V gene, the CDR1 and CDR2 sequences are MNHNS and SASEGT. Including cysteine and phenylalanine, the CDR3 has 14 amino acids. The only DNA kept is the CDR3, 42 bases in frame from the first base. Trimming costs V 5 bases and J 0 bases, and their ends lie 9 bases apart. The TCR beta CDR3 regions were amplified from the RNA transcripts. The first round of RT-PCR for the TCR CDR3 was performed with the HTBI primer set and the Qiagen OneStep RT-PCR kit. A second multiplex PCR round built the libraries, followed by size selection and purification. Libraries were sequenced paired-end with 100 bp reads on an Illumina HiSeq2000. The authors processed their data as follows. SOAPnuke was used to process the raw data, throwing out any read that contained adapters or uncalled bases, had a mean Phred below 15, or lacked an exact constant-primer or identifier match. High-quality paired reads were merged with COPE v1.2.5, and unique nucleotide sequences were defined as clonotypes. MiTCR v1.1 was used to align clonotypes to the IMGT TRBV, TRBD and TRBJ reference segments. The analysis included only V-J combinations with a frequency above 0.0001, which together covered roughly 99% of the repertoires. A TCS score was defined as the ratio of F50 (clonal expansion) to E x V (chaos), with BLOSUM62-based TCRdist applied between CDR3 peptides within each V-J. Welch's t-statistics and random forest reduced 514 V-J features to 10 to 15, which were used in a naive Bayes classifier (R e1071). TCRdb passed the public sequencing reads through fastp at Q25 and MiXCR, retaining productive beta sequences. Under each unique CDR3 protein, matching rows form one entry showing the most common genes and DNA. For this entry, the V and J calls and clone size follow TCRdb and not the study's own pipeline. This sample lists under 350,000 distinct CDR3 sequences; 18% were detected once. The ten largest clones capture 45% to 50% of the sample.

Recombination joined TRBV6-1 with TRBJ2-3; the D segment cannot be called with confidence. Sequencing was done on a sample of blood. The receptor comes from a woman in her forties or fifties with Graves' hyperthyroidism. The DNA is TGTGCCAGCAGTTACGAAAGGAGCACAGATACGCAGTATTTT. Its coded protein is CASSYERSTDTQYF.